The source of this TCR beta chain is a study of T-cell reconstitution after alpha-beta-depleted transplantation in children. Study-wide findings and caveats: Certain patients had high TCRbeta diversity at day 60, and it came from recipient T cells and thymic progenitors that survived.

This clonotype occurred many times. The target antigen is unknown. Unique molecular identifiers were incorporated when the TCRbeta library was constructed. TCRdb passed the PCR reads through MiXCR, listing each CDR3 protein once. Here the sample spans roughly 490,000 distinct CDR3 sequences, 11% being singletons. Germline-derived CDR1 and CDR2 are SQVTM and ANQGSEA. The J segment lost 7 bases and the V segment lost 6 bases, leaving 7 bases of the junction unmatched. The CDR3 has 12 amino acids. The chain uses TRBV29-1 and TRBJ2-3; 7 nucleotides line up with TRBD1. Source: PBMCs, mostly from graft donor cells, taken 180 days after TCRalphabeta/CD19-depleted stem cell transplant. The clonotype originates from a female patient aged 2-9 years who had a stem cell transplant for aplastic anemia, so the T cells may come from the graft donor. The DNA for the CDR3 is TGCAGCGTCCAAGGGGGCATGTATACGCAGTATTTT. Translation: CSVQGGMYTQYF.